A selection of T cell receptor beta chains follows, all from one sample in a study of vaccination effects on CD4 cells after COVID-19. Their recognized antigens are unknown. Sequencing used immunoSEQ multiplex PCR; TCRdb keeps in-frame clones, though not all of them. The sample carries about 8,100 clones, about four fifths recorded once. The sequences come from CD4+ T cells from PBMCs cultured with HCoV-229E spike peptides, collected before COVID-19 vaccination. These receptor sequences come from a human donor who received a COVID-19 vaccine. The CDR3 runs from the conserved cysteine through the conserved F or W. A D gene is named only where the DNA matches it firmly. Size tells how often a clone was seen (once, few, many) or the class of an expanded clone, and some rows leave it out.

d_gene: NA; j_gene: TRBJ1-4; v_gene: TRBV12-3/TRBV12-4; abundance: once; CDR3nt: TGTGCCAGCGCCCAGGCTTCTAATGAAAAACTGTTTTTT; CDR3aa: CASAQASNEKLFF
d_gene: TRBD2; j_gene: TRBJ2-5; v_gene: TRBV4-2; abundance: NA; CDR3nt: TGTGCCAGCAGCCAAAGTGCCGGGACTAGCGTTGAGACCCAGTACTTC; CDR3aa: CASSQSAGTSVETQYF
d_gene: NA; j_gene: TRBJ2-5; v_gene: TRBV11-2; abundance: NA; CDR3nt: TGTGCCAGCAGCTTCCAAGGGTACCAAGAGACCCAGTACTTC; CDR3aa: CASSFQGYQETQYF
d_gene: NA; j_gene: TRBJ1-5; v_gene: TRBV7-8; abundance: once; CDR3nt: TGTGCCAGCACCAGAACCGAGACCTATCAGCCCCAGCATTTT; CDR3aa: CASTRTETYQPQHF
d_gene: TRBD2; j_gene: TRBJ2-1; v_gene: TRBV15; abundance: NA; CDR3nt: TGTGCCACCAGCAGAGGACTAGCGGGAGGCTATGAGCAGTTCTTC; CDR3aa: CATSRGLAGGYEQFF
d_gene: NA; j_gene: TRBJ1-2; v_gene: TRBV3-1/TRBV3-2; abundance: NA; CDR3nt: TGTGCCAGCAGCCAAGAAGGAACTAACTATGGCTACACCTTC; CDR3aa: CASSQEGTNYGYTF
d_gene: NA; j_gene: TRBJ2-5; v_gene: TRBV5-1; abundance: NA; CDR3nt: TGCGCCAGCAGTACAGGGTTTTTGGAGACCCAGTACTTC; CDR3aa: CASSTGFLETQYF
d_gene: NA; j_gene: TRBJ1-5; v_gene: TRBV6-2/TRBV6-3; abundance: NA; CDR3nt: TGTGCCAGCAGTTACTCGATGGCAGGGTCGGGCAATCAGCCCCAGCATTTT; CDR3aa: CASSYSMAGSGNQPQHF
d_gene: NA; j_gene: TRBJ1-5; v_gene: TRBV7-5; abundance: NA; CDR3nt: TGTGTCAGAAGCGTCCGGGGGGGGCAGGGCCGATCTAATCAGCCCCAGCATTTT; CDR3aa: CVRSVRGGQGRSNQPQHF
d_gene: NA; j_gene: TRBJ2-7; v_gene: TRBV3-1/TRBV3-2; abundance: NA; CDR3nt: TGTGCCAGCAGAGAGACAGGTCGCTCCTACGAGCAGTACTTC; CDR3aa: CASRETGRSYEQYF
d_gene: TRBD1; j_gene: TRBJ1-4; v_gene: TRBV10-1; abundance: NA; CDR3nt: TGCGCCAGCAGAGTAGGAGCGTTCGACAGGGGAAGCTGGAAACTGTTTTTT; CDR3aa: CASRVGAFDRGSWKLFF
d_gene: NA; j_gene: TRBJ2-2; v_gene: TRBV30; abundance: NA; CDR3nt: TGTGCCTGGAGTGACGTCACCAACACCGGGGAGCTGTTTTTT; CDR3aa: CAWSDVTNTGELFF
d_gene: TRBD1; j_gene: TRBJ2-3; v_gene: TRBV25-1; abundance: NA; CDR3nt: TGTGCCGCTCAGAGAAGTCCAGGGGGTACAGATACGCAGTATTTT; CDR3aa: CAAQRSPGGTDTQYF
d_gene: NA; j_gene: TRBJ1-5; v_gene: TRBV25-1; abundance: NA; CDR3nt: TGTGCCAGCAGTGAATTTGAGACAGGCGACCAGCCCCAGCATTTT; CDR3aa: CASSEFETGDQPQHF
d_gene: TRBD2; j_gene: TRBJ2-1; v_gene: TRBV4-2; abundance: NA; CDR3nt: TGTGCCAGCAGCCAAGATCTAATGAGCGGGAGGTTAGGTGAGCAGTTCTTC; CDR3aa: CASSQDLMSGRLGEQFF
d_gene: TRBD2; j_gene: TRBJ2-7; v_gene: TRBV11-2; abundance: NA; CDR3nt: TGTGCCAGCAGCTTCGGGGGGACTTCCTCCTACGAGCAGTACTTC; CDR3aa: CASSFGGTSSYEQYF
d_gene: NA; j_gene: TRBJ2-3; v_gene: TRBV19; abundance: NA; CDR3nt: TGTGCCAGTAGTATCCAGGGTTCAGATACGCAGTATTTT; CDR3aa: CASSIQGSDTQYF
d_gene: TRBD1; j_gene: TRBJ1-2; v_gene: TRBV15; abundance: once; CDR3nt: TGTGCCACCAGCTCTCATGGGACAGGGGATGGCTACACCTTC; CDR3aa: CATSSHGTGDGYTF
d_gene: TRBD2; j_gene: TRBJ2-3; v_gene: TRBV11-2; abundance: NA; CDR3nt: TGTGCCAGCAGCTTCCTAGCGGGAACGCACACAGATACGCAGTATTTT; CDR3aa: CASSFLAGTHTDTQYF
d_gene: NA; j_gene: TRBJ2-5; v_gene: TRBV7-8; abundance: NA; CDR3nt: TGTGCCAGCACCGAGGGGTTATCGGGAGTAGGAGAGACCCAGTACTTC; CDR3aa: CASTEGLSGVGETQYF
d_gene: NA; j_gene: TRBJ2-1; v_gene: TRBV12-3/TRBV12-4; abundance: few; CDR3nt: TGTGCCAGCAGTTCCAACAGTATTAGGCAGTTCTTC; CDR3aa: CASSSNSIRQFF
d_gene: TRBD1; j_gene: TRBJ1-2; v_gene: TRBV10-3; abundance: NA; CDR3nt: TGTGCCATCGGCTCCCGGGACAGGGGACATTATGGCTACACCTTC; CDR3aa: CAIGSRDRGHYGYTF
d_gene: NA; j_gene: TRBJ2-1; v_gene: TRBV4-1; abundance: few; CDR3nt: TGCGCCAGCAGCCAAGATCAACGTGCGAGGACCTACAATGAGCAGTTCTTC; CDR3aa: CASSQDQRARTYNEQFF
d_gene: TRBD1; j_gene: TRBJ1-2; v_gene: TRBV29-1; abundance: few; CDR3nt: TGCAGCTCAACGCAGTCGGGACAGGGGGCGGATGGCTACACCTTC; CDR3aa: CSSTQSGQGADGYTF
d_gene: TRBD2; j_gene: TRBJ2-3; v_gene: TRBV10-3; abundance: NA; CDR3nt: TGTGCCATCAGTGAGGGACTAGCGGGAACAGATACGCAGTATTTT; CDR3aa: CAISEGLAGTDTQYF
d_gene: NA; j_gene: TRBJ2-4; v_gene: TRBV29-1; abundance: NA; CDR3nt: TGCAGCGTTGAATCGCGGGTATTAGCCAAAAACATTCAGTACTTC; CDR3aa: CSVESRVLAKNIQYF
d_gene: NA; j_gene: TRBJ2-7; v_gene: TRBV11-2; abundance: NA; CDR3nt: TGTGCCAGCAGCCTAGGACGGACTAACTCCTACGAGCAGTACTTC; CDR3aa: CASSLGRTNSYEQYF
d_gene: NA; j_gene: TRBJ2-3; v_gene: TRBV9; abundance: NA; CDR3nt: TGTGCCAGCAGCGTGGGATGGCGGAGTAGCACAGATACGCAGTATTTT; CDR3aa: CASSVGWRSSTDTQYF
d_gene: TRBD2; j_gene: TRBJ2-7; v_gene: TRBV3-1/TRBV3-2; abundance: NA; CDR3nt: TGTGCCAGCAGCCAAGCTCTAGCGGGAGGCTACGAGCAGTACTTC; CDR3aa: CASSQALAGGYEQYF
d_gene: NA; j_gene: TRBJ2-3; v_gene: TRBV2; abundance: once; CDR3nt: TGTGCCAGCAGTGGTGGTAGGGGCAGCACAGATACGCAGTATTTT; CDR3aa: CASSGGRGSTDTQYF
d_gene: NA; j_gene: TRBJ1-5; v_gene: TRBV9; abundance: NA; CDR3nt: TGTGCCAGCAGCGGCGGCGCCGGAACCAATCAGCCCCAGCATTTT; CDR3aa: CASSGGAGTNQPQHF
d_gene: NA; j_gene: TRBJ1-1; v_gene: TRBV3-1/TRBV3-2; abundance: few; CDR3nt: TGTGCCAGCAGCCAAGATTTAGGTTTTGTAGCTTTCTTT; CDR3aa: CASSQDLGFVAFF
d_gene: NA; j_gene: TRBJ1-1; v_gene: TRBV4-1; abundance: once; CDR3nt: TGCGCCAGCAGCCAAGCAGGGTATAATGAAGCTTTCTTT; CDR3aa: CASSQAGYNEAFF
d_gene: NA; j_gene: TRBJ2-7; v_gene: TRBV5-1; abundance: NA; CDR3nt: TGCGCCAGCAGCTTGGAAACAGGGTCGCAGCAGTACTTC; CDR3aa: CASSLETGSQQYF
d_gene: NA; j_gene: TRBJ2-5; v_gene: TRBV10-2; abundance: NA; CDR3nt: TGCGCCAGCAGTGACCGAGGGGGGGAGACCCAGTACTTC; CDR3aa: CASSDRGGETQYF
d_gene: TRBD1; j_gene: TRBJ2-5; v_gene: TRBV19; abundance: NA; CDR3nt: TGTGCCAGTAGTTATGGGACAGCAGAGACCCAGTACTTC; CDR3aa: CASSYGTAETQYF
d_gene: TRBD1; j_gene: TRBJ2-1; v_gene: TRBV5-1; abundance: NA; CDR3nt: TGCGCCAGCAGCTTGGGACAGGGGTTCAATGAGCAGTTCTTC; CDR3aa: CASSLGQGFNEQFF
d_gene: NA; j_gene: TRBJ2-1; v_gene: TRBV12-3/TRBV12-4; abundance: NA; CDR3nt: TGTGCCAGCAGTGAGATGGAGGAGCAGTTCTTC; CDR3aa: CASSEMEEQFF
d_gene: NA; j_gene: TRBJ2-1; v_gene: TRBV4-1; abundance: NA; CDR3nt: TGCGCCAGCAGCCAAGATGGCAGGGTAGGCAATGAGCAGTTCTTC; CDR3aa: CASSQDGRVGNEQFF
d_gene: NA; j_gene: TRBJ1-6; v_gene: TRBV12-5; abundance: NA; CDR3nt: TGTGCTAGTGGGTCTGACAATTCACCCCTCCACTTT; CDR3aa: CASGSDNSPLHF
d_gene: TRBD2; j_gene: TRBJ2-1; v_gene: TRBV3-1/TRBV3-2; abundance: few; CDR3nt: TGTGCCAGCAGCCGGAGGCCTCCGGTACTAGCGGGAGCTTTGGGAGAGCAGTTCTTC; CDR3aa: CASSRRPPVLAGALGEQFF
d_gene: NA; j_gene: TRBJ2-3; v_gene: TRBV3-1/TRBV3-2; abundance: NA; CDR3nt: TGTGCCAGCAGCCCTGGCGGATCAGATACGCAGTATTTT; CDR3aa: CASSPGGSDTQYF
d_gene: NA; j_gene: TRBJ2-3; v_gene: TRBV18; abundance: NA; CDR3nt: TGTGCCAGCTCACCCCTTTTTGATGCGGTAGGAGATACGCAGTATTTT; CDR3aa: CASSPLFDAVGDTQYF
d_gene: NA; j_gene: TRBJ1-1; v_gene: TRBV5-1; abundance: NA; CDR3nt: TGCGCCAGCAAGGACGGGACGAACACTGAAGCTTTCTTT; CDR3aa: CASKDGTNTEAFF
d_gene: TRBD1; j_gene: TRBJ2-5; v_gene: TRBV6-5; abundance: NA; CDR3nt: TGTGCCATCGACAGGGGTAACGGCTTCGAGACCCAGTACTTC; CDR3aa: CAIDRGNGFETQYF
d_gene: NA; j_gene: TRBJ2-6; v_gene: TRBV5-8; abundance: NA; CDR3nt: TGTGCCAGCAGCCCGGTTTTTGGGGTTGGGGCCAACGTCCTGACTTTC; CDR3aa: CASSPVFGVGANVLTF
d_gene: NA; j_gene: TRBJ2-1; v_gene: TRBV5-1; abundance: NA; CDR3nt: TGCGCCAGCAGCTCAACCCGTTCCCCCTACAATGAGCAGTTCTTC; CDR3aa: CASSSTRSPYNEQFF
d_gene: NA; j_gene: TRBJ1-5; v_gene: TRBV29-1; abundance: NA; CDR3nt: TGCAGCGTATCGACTACTTCAGGGTTACAGCCCCAGCATTTT; CDR3aa: CSVSTTSGLQPQHF
d_gene: NA; j_gene: TRBJ2-7; v_gene: TRBV18; abundance: NA; CDR3nt: TGTGCCAGCTCACCACCGTCCATCTTAGACGAGCAGTACTTC; CDR3aa: CASSPPSILDEQYF